The next 17 T cell receptor beta chains were all read from a single sample in a study of T cell repertoires in cytomegalovirus infection. TCRdb reprocessed the reads with MiXCR, giving one entry per CDR3 protein. This table holds roughly 630,000 distinct CDR3 sequences, roughly a quarter found once. Source material: CD8+ T cells from PBMCs. The origin of the receptors is a human donor in good health (CMV status not recorded). Some clones in this sample may be carry-over from other donors' samples.

The CDR3 nucleotides are TGTGCCAGCAGCGCTGAGAGGGGAACTGAAGCTTTCTTT. Protein sequence: CASSAERGTEAFF. The V and J genes are TRBV7-9 and TRBJ1-1, with D tentatively TRBD1 (5 bases). The V gene lost 5 bases and the J gene lost 5 bases, with 12 bases spanning the gap. Germline CDR1 reads SEHNR; CDR2 reads FQNEAQ (reference sequence). This CDR3 is 13 amino acids long.

In its sample, this clonotype was seen many times. The chain couples TRBV29-1 to TRBJ1-1, with D maybe TRBD1 (6 bases). The V gene lost 3 bases and the J gene lost 4 bases, with 9 bases spanning the gap. The length of the CDR3 is 12 residues. CDR1 and CDR2 (germline): SQVTM, ANQGSEA. In DNA form, the CDR3 reads TGCAGCGTTGATGGCAGGGGCACTGAAGCTTTCTTT. Amino acid sequence: CSVDGRGTEAFF.

This clonotype appeared many times. J is TRBJ2-5 and V is TRBV7-2; possible D gene TRBD2, 5 bases. Germline lookup yields CDR1 SGHTA and CDR2 FQGNSA. The CDR3 totals 15 residues. The germline V and J ends were trimmed by 1 base and 4 bases, with 13 bases remaining between them. The DNA of the CDR3 is TGTGCCAGCAGCTTAGAAGCTAGCAGCGGAGAGACCCAGTACTTC. Translation gives CASSLEASSGETQYF.

Many counts were recorded for this clonotype. V gene TRBV2 combines with J gene TRBJ1-5; tentative D call: TRBD1 (5 bases). V lost 0 bases and J 4 bases, leaving 10 bases between the germline ends. The CDR3 sequence is 15 residues long. Germline CDR1 reads SNHLY; CDR2 reads FYNNEI. CDR3 bases: TGTGCCAGCAGTGAAGCGGGGGGACCGAATCAGCCCCAGCATTTT. Translation: CASSEAGGPNQPQHF.

The chain recombines TRBV6-2 or TRBV6-3 with TRBJ2-1, with 8 bases that match TRBD1. In germline, CDR1 is MNHEY, CDR2 SVGEGT. Trimming took 0 bases from V and 7 from J; bases not matched to a gene: 5. This CDR3 contains 15 residues. In DNA, the CDR3 is TGTGCCAGCAGTTACTCTCACCGACAGGGGAATGAGCAGTTCTTC. Its translation: CASSYSHRQGNEQFF.

This clonotype occurred many times. The chain uses TRBV4-3 and TRBJ2-2, with D possibly being TRBD1 (5 bases). The CDR3 extends over 15 amino acids. The germline V gene encodes CDR1 LGHNA and CDR2 YSLEER. V was pared by 0 bases and J by 6 bases, with 11 bases between. CDR3 DNA: TGCGCCAGCAGCCAAGACCCCGACAGCGCCGGGGAGCTGTTTTTT. It translates to CASSQDPDSAGELFF.

For this clonotype: Given a much more abundant clone one base away, this may be a read error. This chain links TRBV7-6 with TRBJ2-3; a possible D gene is TRBD1 (6 bases). Germline assignment: CDR1 SGHVS and CDR2 FNYEAQ. The CDR3 runs 13 residues. The CDR3 region is CASSLRRTDTPYF. The DNA for the CDR3 is TGTGCCAGCAGCTTAAGACGGACAGATACGCCGTATTTT. The complete variable domain, with remaining parts taken from reference TRBV7-6 and TRBJ2-3, reads GAGVSQSPRYKVTKRGQDVALRCDPISGHVSLYWYRQALGQGPEFLTYFNYEAQQDKSGLPNDRFSAERPEGSISTLTIQRTEQRDSAMYRCASSLRRTDTPYFGPGTRLTVL.

As regards this clonotype: A much larger clone is a single base away; this may be a read error. CDR3: CASRSTGTQETLYF. CDR3 bases: TGTGCCAGCAGATCGACAGGGACCCAAGAGACCCTGTACTTC. This sequence joins TRBV7-7 and TRBJ2-5, with 7 bases that match TRBD1. Germline CDR1 is SSHAT and CDR2 is FNYEAQ (reference sequence). The CDR3 runs to 14 residues.

The V call is TRBV28, the J call TRBJ2-6; no reliable D call. The CDR3 is made up of 17 amino acids. Germline V gene data show CDR1 as MDHEN and CDR2 as SYDVKM. Trimming removed 1 base from V and 2 bases from J, with 12 bases in between. The CDR3 DNA follows: TGTGCCAGCAGTTTATCCCTACCGGGCCCTGGGGCCAACGTCCTGACTTTC. It encodes CASSLSLPGPGANVLTF.

Many counts were recorded for this clonotype. The chain joins TRBV7-2 to TRBJ2-1; 11 bases map to TRBD2. This CDR3 is 17 amino acids long. Losses at the gene ends were 5 bases for V and 2 bases for J; bases not matched to a gene: 8. The V gene's germline CDR1 is SGHTA and CDR2 FQGNSA. CDR3 protein: CASSPDASGGPYNEQFF. The CDR3 nucleotides read TGTGCCAGCAGCCCGGATGCTAGCGGGGGGCCCTACAATGAGCAGTTCTTC.

This clonotype occurred many times. Here the CDR3 DNA reads TGTGCCAGCAGTGAAGGACGAACCTTACCCGAATACAATGAGCAGTTCTTC. As protein: CASSEGRTLPEYNEQFF. J is TRBJ2-1 and V is TRBV6-1; no reliable D call. The V gene's germline CDR1 is MNHNS and CDR2 SASEGT. Trimming removed 1 base at V and 4 bases at J, with 17 bases between. This CDR3 has 17 residues.

This clonotype was counted ten times or more. The gene calls are TRBV28 and TRBJ2-5, with 12 bases matching TRBD2. V shed 5 bases, J shed 1 base, and the junction held 8 bases outside the gene matches. Per the germline V gene, CDR1 is MDHEN and CDR2 is SYDVKM. The CDR3 has 17 amino acids. This CDR3 is CASSPWTSGDFQETQYF. The CDR3 DNA sequence: TGTGCCAGCAGTCCTTGGACTAGCGGGGATTTCCAAGAGACCCAGTACTTC. Based on the CDR3 plus reference TRBV28 and TRBJ2-5, the full variable domain is DVKVTQSSRYLVKRTGEKVFLECVQDMDHENMFWYRQDPGLGLRLIYFSYDVKMKEKGDIPEGYSVSREKKERFSLILESASTNQTSMYLCASSPWTSGDFQETQYFGPGTRLLVL.

The chain employs TRBV20-1 and TRBJ2-1, with D possibly being TRBD1 (6 bases). The CDR3 is 14 amino acids. V dropped 6 bases and J dropped 8 bases, with 20 bases sitting between them. Germline lookup yields CDR1 DFQATT and CDR2 SNEGSKA (reference sequence). The CDR3: CSADTGSAVYEQFF. DNA for the CDR3: TGCAGTGCGGACACAGGGTCGGCGGTTTATGAGCAGTTCTTC.

This chain uses TRBV12-5 with TRBJ2-2; TRBD1 is a possible D gene (6 bases). Germline assignment: CDR1 LGHNT and CDR2 FRNRAP. V was pared by 5 bases and J by 1 base, with 11 bases between. CDR3 length: 15 amino acids. The CDR3 loop reads CASGPLDRNTGELFF. The CDR3, as DNA: TGTGCTAGTGGTCCCTTGGACAGGAACACCGGGGAGCTGTTTTTT. The variable domain in full, completed from reference TRBV12-5 and TRBJ2-2, reads DARVTQTPRHKVTEMGQEVTMRCQPILGHNTVFWYRQTMMQGLELLAYFRNRAPLDDSGMPKDRFSAEMPDATLATLKIQPSEPRDSAVYFCASGPLDRNTGELFFGEGSRLTVL.

This clonotype has at least ten counts. The V and J genes are TRBV28 and TRBJ2-4; D gene unclear. V shed 1 base and J shed 5 bases, with 18 bases lying between them. The germline V gene has CDR1 MDHEN and CDR2 SYDVKM. The CDR3 is 17 residues long. The CDR3 DNA reads as TGTGCCAGCAGTTTATTCACTCCGGTTGAGTTAGAAAACATTCAGTACTTC. Encoded protein: CASSLFTPVELENIQYF.

This clonotype was detected ten times or more. This chain links TRBV19 with TRBJ1-2; 10 bases agree with TRBD1. Germline V gene sequence: CDR1 LNHDA, CDR2 SQIVND (reference sequence). This CDR3 is built from 14 residues. V was pared by 3 bases and J by 6 bases, with 4 bases of the junction left unmatched. The CDR3 region has the DNA TGTGCCAGTAGTATCGACAGGGGGCTGGATGGCTACACCTTC. It specifies CASSIDRGLDGYTF. Variable domain in full (rest from reference TRBV19 and TRBJ1-2): DGGITQSPKYLFRKEGQNVTLSCEQNLNHDAMYWYRQDPGQGLRLIYYSQIVNDFQKGDIAEGYSVSREKKESFPLTVTSAQKNPTAFYLCASSIDRGLDGYTFGSGTRLTVV.

In this sample, this clonotype turned up a few times. The J gene is TRBJ2-2, the V gene TRBV14; the D is unclear. The V and J ends lost 3 bases and 3 bases respectively, with 8 bases between them. Germline CDR1 is SGHDN and CDR2 is FVKESK. This CDR3 comprises 14 residues. The CDR3 sequence: CASSHAYYTGELFF. The CDR3 DNA follows: TGTGCCAGCAGCCATGCATACTACACCGGGGAGCTGTTTTTT. Variable domain in full (rest from reference TRBV14 and TRBJ2-2): EAGVTQFPSHSVIEKGQTVTLRCDPISGHDNLYWYRRVMGKEIKFLLHFVKESKQDESGMPNNRFLAERTGGTYSTLKVQPAELEDSGVYFCASSHAYYTGELFFGEGSRLTVL.